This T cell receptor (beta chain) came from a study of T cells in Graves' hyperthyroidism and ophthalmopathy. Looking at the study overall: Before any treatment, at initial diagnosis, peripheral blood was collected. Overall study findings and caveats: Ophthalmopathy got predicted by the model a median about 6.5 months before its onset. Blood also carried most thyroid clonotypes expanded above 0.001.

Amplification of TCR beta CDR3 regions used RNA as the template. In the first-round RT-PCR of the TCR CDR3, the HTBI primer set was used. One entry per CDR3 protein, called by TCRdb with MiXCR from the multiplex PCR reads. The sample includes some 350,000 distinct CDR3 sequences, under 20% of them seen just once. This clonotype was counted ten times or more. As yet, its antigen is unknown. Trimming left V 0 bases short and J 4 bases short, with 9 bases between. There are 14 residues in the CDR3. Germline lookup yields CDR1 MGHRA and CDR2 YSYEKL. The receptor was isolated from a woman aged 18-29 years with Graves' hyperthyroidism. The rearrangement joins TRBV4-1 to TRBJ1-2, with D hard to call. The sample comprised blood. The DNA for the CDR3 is TGCGCCAGCAGCCAAGATAAGGAAGGCTATGGCTACACCTTC. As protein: CASSQDKEGYGYTF.